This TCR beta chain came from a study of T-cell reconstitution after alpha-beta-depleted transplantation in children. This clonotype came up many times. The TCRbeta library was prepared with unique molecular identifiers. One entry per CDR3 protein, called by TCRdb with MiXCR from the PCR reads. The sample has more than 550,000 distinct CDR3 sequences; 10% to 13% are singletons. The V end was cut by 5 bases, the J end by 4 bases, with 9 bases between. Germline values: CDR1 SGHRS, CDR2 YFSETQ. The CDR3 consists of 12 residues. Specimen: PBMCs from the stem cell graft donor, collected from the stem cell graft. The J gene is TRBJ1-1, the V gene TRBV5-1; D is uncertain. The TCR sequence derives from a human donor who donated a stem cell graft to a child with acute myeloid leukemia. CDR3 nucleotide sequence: TGCGCCAGCAGGTACACGGGCACTGAAGCTTTCTTT. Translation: CASRYTGTEAFF.